This is a list of T cell receptor beta chains from one sample in a study of OX40 agonist ivuxolimab in advanced cancers. Produced via immunoSEQ multiplex PCR; TCRdb's table is partial and in-frame only. The sample lists under 75,000 clones, about 93% occurring once. Sequencing used CD4+ or CD8+ T cells sorted from blood, obtained in a trial of the OX40 agonist ivuxolimab. The receptors come from an adult with an advanced solid tumor such as melanoma, head and neck, liver or kidney cancer. Both conserved end residues are part of each CDR3. D genes are given only for firm matches. Part of the rows lack a size; the others show once, few, many or a class for expanded clones.

once,TRBV9,TRBJ2-5,NA,CASSVRDYQETQYF,TGTGCCAGCAGCGTAAGAGACTACCAAGAGACCCAGTACTTC
NA,TRBV2,TRBJ2-5,NA,CASSGNGQETQYF,TGTGCCAGCAGTGGTAATGGCCAAGAGACCCAGTACTTC
NA,TRBV29-1,TRBJ1-2,NA,CSVEGTEESYGYTF,TGCAGCGTTGAAGGTACCGAAGAAAGCTATGGCTACACCTTC
NA,TRBV11-2,TRBJ2-7,NA,CASSLAGLGSSYEQYF,TGTGCCAGCAGCTTAGCCGGCCTGGGGAGTTCCTACGAGCAGTACTTC
NA,TRBV27,TRBJ2-6,NA,CASSSPTGGNSGANVLTF,TGTGCCAGCAGTTCGCCGACAGGAGGGAACTCTGGGGCCAACGTCCTGACTTTC
NA,TRBV13,TRBJ2-7,TRBD1,CASSPPGTDEQYF,TGTGCCAGCAGCCCTCCGGGGACAGACGAGCAGTACTTC
NA,TRBV7-6,TRBJ2-5,NA,CASSFSGPKETQYF,TGTGCCAGCAGCTTTAGCGGTCCAAAAGAGACCCAGTACTTC
NA,TRBV29-1,TRBJ2-3,NA,CSTSPGPDTQYF,TGCAGCACAAGCCCGGGGCCCGATACGCAGTATTTT
NA,TRBV27,TRBJ2-4,TRBD2,CASSPGLAGGSYF,TGTGCCAGCAGTCCGGGACTAGCGGGAGGCTCGTACTTC
NA,TRBV10-1,TRBJ2-3,NA,CASSESPGDTQYF,TGCGCCAGCAGTGAGTCCCCGGGAGATACGCAGTATTTT
NA,TRBV27,TRBJ2-1,TRBD1,CATTQGGSNEQFF,TGTGCCACAACACAGGGGGGAAGCAATGAGCAGTTCTTC
NA,TRBV10-2,TRBJ2-2,NA,CASSEWTPMGTGELFF,TGCGCCAGCAGTGAGTGGACCCCCATGGGCACCGGGGAGCTGTTTTTT
NA,TRBV27,TRBJ2-3,TRBD2,CAVSAGGTDTQYF,TGTGCCGTCTCCGCGGGAGGCACAGATACGCAGTATTTT
many,TRBV10-2,TRBJ2-7,NA,CASSELLNEQYF,TGCGCCAGCAGTGAGTTACTCAACGAGCAGTACTTC
NA,TRBV7-9,TRBJ1-2,NA,CASSLGGGGYYGYTF,TGTGCCAGCAGCCTCGGGGGGGGAGGATACTATGGCTACACCTTC
NA,TRBV9,TRBJ2-3,TRBD2,CASSVVAGGPQYF,TGTGCCAGCAGCGTAGTTGCGGGAGGGCCGCAGTATTTT
NA,TRBV7-3,TRBJ2-3,NA,CASSSWGTDTQYF,TGTGCCAGCAGCTCCTGGGGCACAGATACGCAGTATTTT
NA,TRBV27,TRBJ1-2,NA,CASSLGGGSGYTF,TGTGCCAGCAGTTTAGGGGGGGGCTCTGGCTACACCTTC